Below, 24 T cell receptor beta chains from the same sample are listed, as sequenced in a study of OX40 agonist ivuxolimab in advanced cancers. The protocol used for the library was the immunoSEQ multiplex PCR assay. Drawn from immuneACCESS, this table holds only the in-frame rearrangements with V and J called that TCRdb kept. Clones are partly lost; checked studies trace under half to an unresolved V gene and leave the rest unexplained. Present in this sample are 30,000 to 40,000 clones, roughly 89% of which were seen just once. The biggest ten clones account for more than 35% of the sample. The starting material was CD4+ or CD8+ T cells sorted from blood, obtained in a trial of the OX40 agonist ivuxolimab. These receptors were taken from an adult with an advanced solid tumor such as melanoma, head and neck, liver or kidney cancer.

CDR3 sequence (DNA): TGTGCCAGCAGCCGGGGGGCTAGCGCCTACAATGAGCAGTTCTTC. It yields the protein CASSRGASAYNEQFF. The chain recombines TRBV7-3 with TRBJ2-1, with a tentative D call TRBD2 (7 bases). The CDR3 is made up of 15 amino acids. Germline V CDR1 and CDR2: SGHTA, FQGTGA. With 5 bases removed from V and 2 bases from J, the gap between germline ends came to 13 bases.

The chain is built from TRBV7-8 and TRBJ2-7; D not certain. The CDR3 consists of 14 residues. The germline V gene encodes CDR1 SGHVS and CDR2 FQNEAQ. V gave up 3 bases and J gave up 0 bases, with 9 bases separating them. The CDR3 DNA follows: TGTGCCAGCAGCTTCCCGGGCGGCTCCTACGAGCAGTACTTC. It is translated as CASSFPGGSYEQYF.

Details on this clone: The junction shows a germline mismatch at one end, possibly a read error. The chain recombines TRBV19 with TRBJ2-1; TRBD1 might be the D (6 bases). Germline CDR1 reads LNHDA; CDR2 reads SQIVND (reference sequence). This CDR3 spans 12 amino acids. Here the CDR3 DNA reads TGTGCCACTAGTTCAGGGGTTGGGGAGCAGTTCTTC. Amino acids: CATSSGVGEQFF.

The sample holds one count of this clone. The CDR3 sequence is CASSSLDTDTQYF. CDR3 nucleotides: TGTGCCAGCAGCTCGTTAGATACAGATACGCAGTATTTT. The rearrangement joins TRBV7-6 to TRBJ2-3; D is unclear. CDR1 is SGHVS and CDR2 is FNYEAQ in the germline V gene. This CDR3 spans 13 amino acids. Trimming left V 4 bases short and J 3 bases short, with 8 bases between.

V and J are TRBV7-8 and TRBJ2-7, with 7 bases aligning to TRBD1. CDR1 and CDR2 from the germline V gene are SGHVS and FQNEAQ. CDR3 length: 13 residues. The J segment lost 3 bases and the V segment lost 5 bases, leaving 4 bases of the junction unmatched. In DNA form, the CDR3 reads TGTGCCAGCAGCCCGGGACAGTTCTACGAGCAGTACTTC. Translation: CASSPGQFYEQYF.

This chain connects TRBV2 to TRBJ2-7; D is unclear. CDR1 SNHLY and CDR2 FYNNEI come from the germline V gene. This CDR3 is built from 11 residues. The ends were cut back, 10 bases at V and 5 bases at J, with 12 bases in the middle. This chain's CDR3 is CATIQPDEQYF. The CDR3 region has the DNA TGTGCCACCATTCAGCCCGACGAGCAGTACTTC. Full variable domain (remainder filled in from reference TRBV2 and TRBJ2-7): EPEVTQTPSHQVTQMGQEVILRCVPISNHLYFYWYRQILGQKVEFLVSFYNNEISEKSEIFDDQFSVERPDGSNFTLKIRSTKLEDSAMYFCATIQPDEQYFGPGTRLTVT.

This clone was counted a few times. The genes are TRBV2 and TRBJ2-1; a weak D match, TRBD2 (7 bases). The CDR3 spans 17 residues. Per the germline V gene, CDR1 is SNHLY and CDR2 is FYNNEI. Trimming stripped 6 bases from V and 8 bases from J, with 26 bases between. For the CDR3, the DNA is TGTGCCAGCAGCCATCCCTTGGGGGAGGGGGTTCGGGATGAGCAGTTCTTC. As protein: CASSHPLGEGVRDEQFF.

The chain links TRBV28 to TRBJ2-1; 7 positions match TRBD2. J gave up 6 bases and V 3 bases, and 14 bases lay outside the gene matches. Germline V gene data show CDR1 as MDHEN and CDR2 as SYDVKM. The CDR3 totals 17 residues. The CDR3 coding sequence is TGTGCCAGCAGTTTCCCCGGGAGGCAGGGCTCTCCCAATGAGCAGTTCTTC. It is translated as CASSFPGRQGSPNEQFF.

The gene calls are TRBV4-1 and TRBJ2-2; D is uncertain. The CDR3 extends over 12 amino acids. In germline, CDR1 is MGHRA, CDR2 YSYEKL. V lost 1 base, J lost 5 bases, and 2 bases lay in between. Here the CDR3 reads CASSQGTGELFF. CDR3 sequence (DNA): TGCGCCAGCAGCCAAGGGACCGGGGAGCTGTTTTTT.

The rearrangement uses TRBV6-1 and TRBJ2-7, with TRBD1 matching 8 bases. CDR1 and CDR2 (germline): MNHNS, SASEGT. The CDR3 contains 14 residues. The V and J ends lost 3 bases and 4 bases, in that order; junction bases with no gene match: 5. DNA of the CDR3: TGTGCCAGCAGTGACAGGGGGCTTGGATACGAGCAGTACTTC. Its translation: CASSDRGLGYEQYF.

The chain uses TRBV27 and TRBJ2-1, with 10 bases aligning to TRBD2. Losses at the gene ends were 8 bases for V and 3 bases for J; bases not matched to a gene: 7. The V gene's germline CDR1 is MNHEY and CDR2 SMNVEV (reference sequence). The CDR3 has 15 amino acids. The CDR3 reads CASSFASGSYNEQFF. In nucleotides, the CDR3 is TGTGCCAGCTCCTTCGCTAGCGGGAGCTACAATGAGCAGTTCTTC.

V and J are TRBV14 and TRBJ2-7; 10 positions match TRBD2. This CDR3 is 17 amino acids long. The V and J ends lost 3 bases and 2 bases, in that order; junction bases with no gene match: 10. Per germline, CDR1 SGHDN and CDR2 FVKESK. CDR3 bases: TGTGCCAGCAGCCAGGGGGGGGTAGCGGGAGGTGCCTACGAGCAGTACTTC. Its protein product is CASSQGGVAGGAYEQYF. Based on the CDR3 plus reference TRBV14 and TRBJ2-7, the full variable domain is EAGVTQFPSHSVIEKGQTVTLRCDPISGHDNLYWYRRVMGKEIKFLLHFVKESKQDESGMPNNRFLAERTGGTYSTLKVQPAELEDSGVYFCASSQGGVAGGAYEQYFGPGTRLTVT.

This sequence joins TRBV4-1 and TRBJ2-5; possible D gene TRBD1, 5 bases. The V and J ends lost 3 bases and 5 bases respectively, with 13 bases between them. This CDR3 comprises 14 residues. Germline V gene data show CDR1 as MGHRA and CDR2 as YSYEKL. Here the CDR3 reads CASSHPRDSETQYF. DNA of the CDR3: TGCGCCAGCAGCCACCCCAGGGATTCGGAGACCCAGTACTTC.

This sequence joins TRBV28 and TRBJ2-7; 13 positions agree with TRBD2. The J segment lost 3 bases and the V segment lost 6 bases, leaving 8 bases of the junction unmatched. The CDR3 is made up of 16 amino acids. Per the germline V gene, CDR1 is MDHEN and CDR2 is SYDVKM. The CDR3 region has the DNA TGTGCCAGCAGCCCCGGACTAGCGGGAGCCGGCTACGAGCAGTACTTC. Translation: CASSPGLAGAGYEQYF.

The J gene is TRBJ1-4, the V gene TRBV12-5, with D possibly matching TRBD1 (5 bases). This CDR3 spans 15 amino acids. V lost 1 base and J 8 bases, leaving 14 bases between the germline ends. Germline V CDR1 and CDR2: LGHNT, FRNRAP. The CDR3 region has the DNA TGTGCTAGTGGTTTGGGACTGGGGGGTAGAGAAAAACTGTTTTTT. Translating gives CASGLGLGGREKLFF.

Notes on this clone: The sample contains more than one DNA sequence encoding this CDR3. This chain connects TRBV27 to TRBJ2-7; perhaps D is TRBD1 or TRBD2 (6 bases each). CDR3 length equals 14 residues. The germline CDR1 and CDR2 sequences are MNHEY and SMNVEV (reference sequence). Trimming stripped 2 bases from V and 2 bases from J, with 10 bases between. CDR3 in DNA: TGTGCCAGCAGTTTAGTTAGGGGGGCCTACGAGCAGTACTTC. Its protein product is CASSLVRGAYEQYF.

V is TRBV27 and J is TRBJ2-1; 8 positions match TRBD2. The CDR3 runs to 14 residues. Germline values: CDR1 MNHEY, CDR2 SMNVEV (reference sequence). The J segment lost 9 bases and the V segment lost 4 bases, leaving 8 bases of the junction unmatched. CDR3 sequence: CASSSGLGTSEQFF. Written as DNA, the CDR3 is TGTGCCAGCAGTTCCGGACTGGGGACTAGTGAGCAGTTCTTC.

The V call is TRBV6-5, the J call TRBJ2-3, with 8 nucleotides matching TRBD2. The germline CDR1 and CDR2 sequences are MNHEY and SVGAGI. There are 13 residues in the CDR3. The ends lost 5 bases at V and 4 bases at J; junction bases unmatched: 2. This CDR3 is CASSGLASDTQYF. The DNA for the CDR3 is TGTGCCAGCAGTGGACTAGCTTCAGATACGCAGTATTTT.

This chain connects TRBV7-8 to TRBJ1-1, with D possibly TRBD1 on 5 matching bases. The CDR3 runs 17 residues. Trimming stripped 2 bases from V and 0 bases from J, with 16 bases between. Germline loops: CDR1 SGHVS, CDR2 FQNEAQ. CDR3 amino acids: CASSLKSGGWVNTEAFF. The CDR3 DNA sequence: TGTGCCAGCAGCTTAAAATCCGGGGGATGGGTGAACACTGAAGCTTTCTTT.

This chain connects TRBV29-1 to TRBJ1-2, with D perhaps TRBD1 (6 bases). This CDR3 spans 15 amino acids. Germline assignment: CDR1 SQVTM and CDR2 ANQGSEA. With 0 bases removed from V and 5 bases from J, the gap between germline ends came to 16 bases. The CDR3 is CSVEDPVEGEYGYTF. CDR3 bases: TGCAGCGTTGAAGATCCGGTGGAGGGGGAGTATGGCTACACCTTC.

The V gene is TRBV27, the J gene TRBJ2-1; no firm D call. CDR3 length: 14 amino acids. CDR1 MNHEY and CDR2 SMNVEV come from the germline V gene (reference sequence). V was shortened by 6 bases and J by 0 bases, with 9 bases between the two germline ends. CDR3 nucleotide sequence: TGTGCCAGCAGCGAGTTGAGCTCCTACAATGAGCAGTTCTTC. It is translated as CASSELSSYNEQFF.

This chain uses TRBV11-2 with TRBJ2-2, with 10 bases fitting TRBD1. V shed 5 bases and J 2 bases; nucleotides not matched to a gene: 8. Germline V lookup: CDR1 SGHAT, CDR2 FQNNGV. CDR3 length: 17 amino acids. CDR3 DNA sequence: TGTGCCAGCAGCCCATGGGGGACAGGGGCAAACACCGGGGAGCTGTTTTTT. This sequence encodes CASSPWGTGANTGELFF.

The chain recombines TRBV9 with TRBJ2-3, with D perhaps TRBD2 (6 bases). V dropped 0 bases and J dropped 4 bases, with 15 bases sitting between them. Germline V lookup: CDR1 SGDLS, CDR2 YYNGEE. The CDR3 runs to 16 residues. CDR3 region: CASSVGLVEGSDTQYF. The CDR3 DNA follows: TGTGCCAGCAGCGTAGGGTTAGTGGAGGGGTCAGATACGCAGTATTTT.

The CDR3 spells CASSFRTSGYSYNEQFF. CDR3 nucleotides: TGTGCCAGCAGCTTTAGGACTAGCGGGTACTCCTACAATGAGCAGTTCTTC. V is TRBV5-4 and J is TRBJ2-1; TRBD2 agrees at 11 bases. This CDR3 spans 17 amino acids. From germline, CDR1 is SGHNT and CDR2 YYREEE (reference sequence). J was trimmed by 0 bases and V by 2 bases; bases with no gene match: 4.